These 9 T cell receptor beta chains were all obtained from the same sample, sequenced in a study of shared clonotypes between healthy human individuals. Produced via immunoSEQ multiplex PCR; TCRdb's table is partial and in-frame only. Of about 480,000 clones listed, about 75% are singletons. Sequences were obtained from PBMCs. Receptors were obtained from a woman aged 40 to 49 in good health. Some clones in this sample may be carry-over from other donors' samples.

This chain links TRBV4-3 with TRBJ1-4, with TRBD1 identical over 8 bases. The CDR3 runs to 15 residues. Per the germline V gene, CDR1 is LGHNA and CDR2 is YSLEER. V was clipped by 4 bases and J by 4 bases; unmatched bases: 5. The chain's CDR3 is CASSPRGLVNEKLFF. In DNA form, the CDR3 reads TGCGCCAGCAGCCCCAGGGGGCTGGTTAATGAAAAACTGTTTTTT.

V and J are TRBV14 and TRBJ2-2, with D unclear. Trimming removed 0 bases from V and 1 base from J, with 3 bases in between. The CDR3 runs to 14 residues. Germline lookup yields CDR1 SGHDN and CDR2 FVKESK. The CDR3 reads CASSQDWNTGELFF. Here the CDR3 DNA reads TGTGCCAGCAGCCAAGATTGGAACACCGGGGAGCTGTTTTTT.

The V gene is TRBV6-6, the J gene TRBJ1-3; D ambiguous. The germline V and J ends were trimmed by 6 bases and 6 bases, with 12 bases remaining between them. This CDR3 region has 13 residues. Germline loops: CDR1 MNHNY, CDR2 SVGAGI (reference sequence). The CDR3 loop reads CASRDRAANTIYF. Here the CDR3 DNA reads TGTGCCAGCAGGGACCGGGCAGCAAACACCATATATTTT.

This clone was seen only a few times. The chain couples TRBV28 to TRBJ1-2, with D possibly being TRBD1 (6 bases). The CDR3 consists of 15 residues. Germline lookup yields CDR1 MDHEN and CDR2 SYDVKM. Between the trimmed V and J ends, which lost 3 bases and 3 bases, there was a span of 14 bases. CDR3 nucleotide sequence: TGTGCCAGCAGTTTTGTGCAGGGGCAGGACTATGGCTACACCTTC. Translation gives CASSFVQGQDYGYTF.

The V gene is TRBV30, the J gene TRBJ1-4; no clear D gene. V gave up 0 bases and J gave up 7 bases, with 9 bases separating them. This CDR3 has 13 amino acids. From germline, CDR1 is GTSNPN and CDR2 SVGIG (reference sequence). The CDR3, as DNA: TGTGCCTGGAGTGTACGGATGGGTGAAAAACTGTTTTTT. Translated: CAWSVRMGEKLFF.

This clone appeared a single time. The J gene is TRBJ2-3, the V gene TRBV5-6; 11 nucleotides align to TRBD2. With V trimmed by 1 base and J by 0 bases, 7 bases remained unmatched. Germline V gene sequence: CDR1 SGHDT, CDR2 YYEEEE. The CDR3 covers 18 residues. CDR3 sequence (DNA): TGTGCCAGCAGCTTGTTAGGACTAGCGGGTACTAGCACAGATACGCAGTATTTT. It specifies CASSLLGLAGTSTDTQYF.

J is TRBJ1-4 and V is TRBV19, with 7 nucleotides matching TRBD1. Looked up from germline, CDR1 is LNHDA and CDR2 is SQIVND (reference sequence). The length of the CDR3 is 15 residues. After removal of 5 bases from V and 7 bases from J, the junction contained 10 bases not matched to a gene. CDR3 bases: TGTGCCAGTAGTCTCCAGGGACAGAAAAGTGAAAAACTGTTTTTT. Translation gives CASSLQGQKSEKLFF.

The rearrangement links TRBV5-3 to TRBJ2-3; 7 bases fit TRBD2. TRBV5-3 falls under the ORF class, with uncertain function. V dropped 3 bases and J dropped 5; count of bases not matched to a gene: 9. There are 15 residues in the CDR3. In DNA, the CDR3 is TGTGCCAGAAGCTCCGGGACTATATGTGGAGATACGCAGTATTTT. It translates to CARSSGTICGDTQYF.

This clone was observed once. CDR3 DNA sequence: TGCGCCAGCAGCCAGCCGGGACAGGGGACGAACACCGGGGAGCTGTTTTTT. Translating it yields CASSQPGQGTNTGELFF. V is TRBV4-1 and J is TRBJ2-2, with 10 bases matching TRBD1. This CDR3 spans 17 amino acids. Germline CDR1 is MGHRA and CDR2 is YSYEKL. V was clipped by 3 bases and J by 0 bases; unmatched bases: 4.